The rows below give T cell receptor beta chains drawn from one sample of a study of blood T cells in healthy people across ages. TCRdb fed the 5' RACE reads into MiXCR, producing one record per CDR3 protein. The sample lists hundreds of thousands of distinct CDR3 sequences, 20% to 30% occurring once. The same sample was also studied in work on T cells of mothers and their children.

The material sequenced was blood. These receptor sequences come from a boy between 10 and 17 years old in good health. CDR3s leave out the opening cysteine and the closing phenylalanine or tryptophan. The order of the fields is clone size, V gene, D gene, CDR3 protein. The D gene is left open where the match is weak. Clone size appears in some rows only: once, few, many, or a class for an expanded clone.

NA	TRBV4-3	NA	ASSQVWVISGGETQY
NA	TRBV6-1	TRBD2	ASTGLAATYEQY
NA	TRBV12-3/TRBV12-4	NA	ASSLKGNEQY
NA	TRBV9	NA	ASSGDSPYYEQY
NA	TRBV7-2	TRBD2	ASSLVGRGGRDTQY
NA	TRBV6-5	NA	ASSYPGAAGGYT
few	TRBV2	NA	ASSGLQTDTQY
NA	TRBV5-8	TRBD1	ASSSTGIYEQY
few	TRBV9	NA	ASSVAAQGYEQY
many	TRBV5-1	NA	ASSFGTNYGYT
NA	TRBV10-3	NA	AISESSTTEQF
NA	TRBV4-3	NA	ASSLGGATIETQY
NA	TRBV4-1	NA	ASSPWSSNEQF
NA	TRBV11-1	NA	ASSLMDSHNEQF
few	TRBV7-2	TRBD2	ASSHIAGGRYNEQF
few	TRBV7-9	TRBD1	ASSEPGQMNTEAF
NA	TRBV12-3/TRBV12-4	NA	ASSTVGDTQY
few	TRBV24-1	TRBD1	ATRQGAKNTGELF
NA	TRBV19	NA	ASSGSEDSNPYEQY
NA	TRBV3-1	NA	ASSHSDRGNTEAF
few	TRBV29-1	NA	STWDLGNTEAF
few	TRBV7-9	TRBD2	ASSSREDYEQY